This T cell receptor beta chain stems from a study of blood T cell repertoires in COVID-19. In the authors' methods: Reference gene primer amplification yielded estimated nucleated cell counts. TCRdb's copy holds only in-frame clones and misses some; the assay was immunoSEQ multiplex PCR. V and J calls plus clone size are reproduced from that table; the DNA served to infer D and trimming. The data show about 300,000 clones, under 90% seen once. This clone was found a few times. Participants were aged about 18 to 89 years from approximately 23 US areas. No more than 2 weeks before study entry, exposed participants had met a case of COVID-19. V gave up 0 bases and J gave up 4 bases; unmatched junction bases: 4. Germline CDR1 reads SGHRS; CDR2 reads YFSETQ. The CDR3 consists of 14 residues.

The TCR originated in a woman aged 45-60 years who had been exposed to COVID-19. The chain recombines TRBV5-1 with TRBJ2-7; 7 bases align to TRBD2. Input material: PBMCs or T cells enriched from blood (not recorded which). The CDR3 coding sequence is TGCGCCAGCAGCTTGGGTAATAGCGGGTACGAGCAGTACTTC. It codes for CASSLGNSGYEQYF.